The present T cell receptor (beta chain) was sequenced within a study of blood T cell repertoires in COVID-19. Turning to the study itself: Collection of acute and convalescent COVID-19 samples took place in the United States, Italy and Spain.

Self-reported history from a screening survey and questionnaire set each donor's cohort. Original analysis: From reference gene primer amplification, estimates of nucleated cell counts were derived. The data were produced by immunoSEQ multiplex PCR, yet TCRdb's version contains in-frame clones alone and is incomplete. That table is the source of V, J and clone size, and D and trimming were worked out from the DNA. Among about 320,000 clones listed, approximately 91% were seen once. The CDR3 has 15 amino acids. V lost 6 bases and J lost 5; bases outside the gene matches: 7. Germline V gene lookup returns CDR1 MDHEN and CDR2 SYDVKM.

The sequencing sample was made of PBMCs or T cells enriched from blood (not recorded which). The clonotype comes from a man aged 60 to 69 who had recovered from COVID-19. This rearrangement joins TRBV28 to TRBJ2-3, with 11 bases lining up with TRBD2. The CDR3 is CASRVAGGPGDTQYF. The CDR3 nucleotides read TGTGCCAGCAGGGTAGCGGGAGGGCCAGGAGATACGCAGTATTTT.